This TCR beta chain derives from a study of T cells after yellow fever vaccination. MiXCR, run by TCRdb on the 5' RACE reads, gives a single entry per CDR3 protein. The data contain 250,000 to 300,000 distinct CDR3 sequences, approximately 12% of them singletons. V lost 8 bases, J lost 3 bases, and 7 bases stayed unmatched. The CDR3 is 13 residues long. Germline V CDR1 and CDR2: SGHRS, YFSETQ. The receptor was derived from a man aged 25-45 years who received the YFV17D yellow fever vaccine. The chain joins TRBV5-1 to TRBJ2-7, with TRBD2 matching 8 bases. This material consisted of CD4+ T cells sorted from PBMCs, taken 45 days after the yellow fever booster vaccination. The CDR3 nucleotides read TGCGCCAGTGCGGGGGGCTCGGACTACGAGCAGTACTTC. Its protein is CASAGGSDYEQYF.